A single sample is the source of the 3 T cell receptor beta chains below, sequenced in a study of blood T cell repertoires in COVID-19. Libraries were prepared by immunoSEQ multiplex PCR; TCRdb keeps only in-frame clonotypes and omits some of them. The sample contains about 190,000 clones, about three quarters of which appear only once. What was sequenced was peripheral blood. These TCRs come from an elderly woman with active or convalescent COVID-19.

This clone was counted between two and nine times. The gene calls are TRBV3-1 (or the pseudogene TRBV3-2) and TRBJ1-3, with D perhaps TRBD1 (5 bases). In germline, CDR1 is LGHDT, CDR2 YNNKEL (reference sequence). V dropped 6 bases and J dropped 0 bases, with 9 bases sitting between them. The CDR3 is made up of 14 amino acids. CDR3 nucleotides: TGTGCCAGCAGTTTCAGGGACTCTGGAAACACCATATATTTT. Translated, it gives CASSFRDSGNTIYF.

V usage is TRBV18 and J usage is TRBJ2-7, with D perhaps matching TRBD2 (6 bases). The CDR3 sequence is 15 residues long. Per the germline V gene, CDR1 is KGHSH and CDR2 is LQKENI. The V end was cut by 1 base, the J end by 3 bases, with 13 bases between. The CDR3 DNA reads TGTGCCAGCTCACCACGGGAGGCGGGATTCTACGAGCAGTACTTC. Encoded protein: CASSPREAGFYEQYF.

The chain employs TRBV28 and TRBJ1-1, with D maybe TRBD1 (5 bases). This CDR3 spans 13 amino acids. V lost 1 base and J lost 7, with 10 bases in between. Germline assignment: CDR1 MDHEN and CDR2 SYDVKM. Written as DNA, the CDR3 is TGTGCCAGCAGTTTATACGGGGGAATTGAAGCTTTCTTT. The encoded protein is CASSLYGGIEAFF.